The sample holds many counts of the clone carrying this T cell receptor beta chain. What it binds is unknown. One entry per CDR3 protein, called by TCRdb with MiXCR from the multiplex PCR reads. The data contain roughly 120,000 distinct CDR3 sequences, 15% to 20% of them singletons. Samples came from axillary lymph nodes draining the breast cancer. The data belong to a study of breast tumors, draining lymph nodes, adjacent tissues. General observations from the study: Tumor and nontumor repertoires were significantly more similar in luminal-like than in basal-like breast cancer. Compared with lymph nodes, tumors were less diverse; compared with nontumor tissue, more.

The CDR3 runs to 21 residues. Looked up from germline, CDR1 is SGHDT and CDR2 is YYEEEE. V lost 0 bases, J lost 3 bases, and 30 bases lay in between. This receptor was obtained from a female donor with breast cancer. Some clones in this sample may be carry-over from other donors' samples. The sample taken for sequencing was axillary lymph node tissue. The J gene is TRBJ1-2, the V gene TRBV5-6, with D possibly matching TRBD1 (5 bases). CDR3 amino acids: CASSLVRGRVISPWGDYGYTF. Written as DNA, the CDR3 is TGTGCCAGCAGCTTGGTTCGGGGCAGGGTGATATCACCCTGGGGAGACTATGGCTACACCTTC.